This TCR beta chain was found in a study of Ad26.COV2.S vaccination and SARS-CoV-2 variants. Study background: Recipients of Ad26.COV2.S got it intramuscularly, once or twice 56 days apart.

Generated by immunoSEQ multiplex PCR, the TCRdb table keeps only in-frame clones and is missing some. In the table there are 380,000 or so clones, approximately 90% of which are singletons. The CDR3 consists of 16 residues. V was trimmed by 4 bases and J by 0 bases, leaving 13 bases between them. Germline V lookup: CDR1 KGHSH, CDR2 LQKENI. The treatment here: some 20 received Ad26.COV2.S at low or high dose, single or two shots; a few received placebo; per-sample allocation not given. On day 63 after the first injection, vaccine and placebo recipients gave samples. The origin of this receptor is a person between 18 and 59 years old who received the Ad26.COV2.S COVID-19 vaccine or a placebo. This specimen consisted of peripheral blood, obtained in a trial of Ad26.COV2.S vaccine versus placebo. V usage is TRBV18 and J usage is TRBJ1-3; D possibly corresponds to TRBD1 (6 bases). This CDR3 reads CASSLSGTTSGNTIYF. CDR3 nucleotide sequence: TGTGCCAGCTCACTTTCCGGGACAACCTCTGGAAACACCATATATTTT.